The 29 T cell receptor beta chains listed next were all sequenced from one sample in a study of blood T cell repertoires in COVID-19. TCRdb keeps only in-frame clones here, not all; method: immunoSEQ multiplex PCR. The sample yields 150,000 to 200,000 clones, around 90% seen once. Source material: peripheral blood. These receptors originate from a man aged 60 to 75 with COVID-19, enrolled during active disease.

This chain links TRBV29-1 with TRBJ2-1, with D perhaps TRBD1 (5 bases). CDR1 and CDR2 (germline): SQVTM, ANQGSEA. Trimming pared 6 bases from V and 7 bases from J, leaving 22 bases between. CDR3 length: 15 amino acids. The CDR3 loop reads CSVGSLWTNQNEQFF. The CDR3 DNA reads as TGCAGCGTAGGAAGTCTCTGGACAAACCAAAATGAGCAGTTCTTC.

The CDR3 nucleotides are TGTGCCAGCAGGGGACATTGGAACACTGAAGCTTTCTTT. Amino acids: CASRGHWNTEAFF. The chain has TRBV2 and TRBJ1-1; D perhaps matches TRBD1 (6 bases). V dropped 6 bases and J dropped 1 base, with 9 bases sitting between them. The CDR3 runs 13 residues. In germline, CDR1 is SNHLY, CDR2 FYNNEI.

This chain joins TRBV9 and TRBJ2-2; TRBD2 might be the D (5 bases). Germline CDR1 is SGDLS and CDR2 is YYNGEE. There are 16 residues in the CDR3. Trimming removed 0 bases at V and 6 bases at J, with 15 bases between. Here the CDR3 reads CASSVGGWGNPGELFF. DNA of the CDR3: TGTGCCAGCAGCGTAGGCGGGTGGGGAAACCCCGGGGAGCTGTTTTTT.

In its sample, this clone was seen a few times. The genes are TRBV7-6 and TRBJ2-7; TRBD1 aligns across 9 bases. The CDR3 consists of 15 residues. CDR1 and CDR2 from the germline V gene are SGHVS and FNYEAQ. V lost 2 bases to trimming and J lost 3 bases; unmatched junction nucleotides: 5. The CDR3 sequence is CASSLLGTGSYEQYF. The CDR3 bases are TGTGCCAGCAGCTTACTCGGGACAGGGAGCTACGAGCAGTACTTC.

The chain is built from TRBV3-1 (or the pseudogene TRBV3-2) and TRBJ1-2; 7 nucleotides line up with TRBD1. Trimming removed 6 bases from V and 4 bases from J; junction bases left unmatched: 8. This CDR3 has 14 residues. Germline V gene data show CDR1 as LGHDT and CDR2 as YNNKEL (reference sequence). The CDR3 sequence is CASSSGRGIYGYTF. CDR3 bases: TGTGCCAGCAGTTCCGGCAGGGGGATCTATGGCTACACCTTC.

The chain has TRBV4-2 and TRBJ2-7; 10 nucleotides match TRBD1. Germline CDR1 LGHNA, CDR2 YNFKEQ. V trimming: 4 bases; J trimming: 2 bases; junction bases outside the gene matches: 5. This CDR3 region has 15 residues. The CDR3 nucleotides are TGTGCCAGCAGCCGGGACAGGGGCACCCCCTACGAGCAGTACTTC. It is translated as CASSRDRGTPYEQYF.

The chain has TRBV7-2 and TRBJ1-2; D gene ambiguous. Trimming removed 3 bases from V and 1 base from J, with 12 bases in between. The CDR3 is made up of 15 amino acids. Germline V lookup: CDR1 SGHTA, CDR2 FQGNSA. Here the CDR3 reads CASSLSPPLNYGYTF. The CDR3 coding sequence is TGTGCCAGCAGCTTGAGCCCCCCACTTAACTATGGCTACACCTTC.

On this clone itself: This same CDR3 is encoded by further DNA sequences in the sample. The chain is built from TRBV5-1 and TRBJ1-1, with TRBD1 matching over 9 bases. The V segment lost 4 bases and the J segment 2 bases; nucleotides outside the gene matches: 6. Germline CDR1 and CDR2: SGHRS and YFSETQ. The CDR3 is 15 residues long. This chain's CDR3 is CASSLGDRANTEAFF. The CDR3 nucleotides read TGCGCCAGCAGCCTAGGGGACAGGGCTAACACTGAAGCTTTCTTT.

This clone showed up just once. V is TRBV15 and J is TRBJ2-6; tentatively, D is TRBD2 (6 bases). The CDR3 is made up of 17 amino acids. Trimming removed 0 bases at V and 0 bases at J, with 9 bases between. Germline V gene data show CDR1 as LNHNV and CDR2 as YYDKDF (reference sequence). The CDR3 nucleotides read TGTGCCACCAGCAGAGAAATGGGGGGCTCTGGGGCCAACGTCCTGACTTTC. Its translation: CATSREMGGSGANVLTF.

This chain joins TRBV2 and TRBJ1-1; D unresolved. The V gene's germline CDR1 is SNHLY and CDR2 FYNNEI. There are 13 residues in the CDR3. V dropped 6 bases and J dropped 1 base, with 9 bases sitting between them. CDR3 sequence: CASRLNENTEAFF. The CDR3 nucleotides are TGTGCCAGCAGACTGAACGAGAACACTGAAGCTTTCTTT.

The CDR3 region is CASSLVETGVQDTF. In nucleotides, the CDR3 is TGTGCCAGCAGCTTAGTTGAGACAGGGGTTCAAGACACCTTC. The rearrangement uses TRBV11-2 and TRBJ1-2; 8 bases are shared with TRBD1. Germline-derived CDR1 and CDR2 are SGHAT and FQNNGV. There are 14 residues in the CDR3. V lost 1 base to trimming and J lost 12 bases; unmatched junction nucleotides: 10.

V is TRBV7-9 and J is TRBJ1-4; D is perhaps TRBD1 (6 bases). The ends were cut back, 5 bases at V and 6 bases at J, with 25 bases in the middle. The germline gives CDR1 SEHNR, CDR2 FQNEAQ (reference sequence). The CDR3 is 18 amino acids. In nucleotides, the CDR3 is TGTGCCAGCAGCGCAATAGGCCGGCCTGACAGGAGACATGAAAAACTGTTTTTT. It codes for CASSAIGRPDRRHEKLFF.

The chain joins TRBV7-2 to TRBJ1-2, with D hard to call. The CDR3 contains 15 residues. Germline V gives CDR1 SGHTA, CDR2 FQGNSA. V was shortened by 0 bases and J by 8 bases, with 16 bases between the two germline ends. CDR3 protein: CASSLAYVNGIGYTF. CDR3 in DNA: TGTGCCAGCAGCTTAGCGTATGTTAACGGTATCGGCTACACCTTC. The full variable domain, its missing parts supplied by reference TRBV7-2 and TRBJ1-2, is GAGVSQSPSNKVTEKGKDVELRCDPISGHTALYWYRQSLGQGLEFLIYFQGNSAPDKSGLPSDRFSAERTGGSVSTLTIQRTQQEDSAVYLCASSLAYVNGIGYTFGSGTRLTVV.

The chain combines TRBV9 with TRBJ2-2, with a tentative D call TRBD1 (6 bases). V dropped 3 bases and J dropped 0 bases, with 12 bases sitting between them. The CDR3 runs to 16 residues. Germline CDR1 reads SGDLS; CDR2 reads YYNGEE. Written as DNA, the CDR3 is TGTGCCAGCAGCGGTACAGGGTCCTCGAACACCGGGGAGCTGTTTTTT. Translation: CASSGTGSSNTGELFF. Using reference TRBV9 and TRBJ2-2 for the parts outside the CDR3, the full variable domain is DSGVTQTPKHLITATGQRVTLRCSPRSGDLSVYWYQQSLDQGLQFLIQYYNGEERAKGNILERFSAQQFPDLHSELNLSSLELGDSALYFCASSGTGSSNTGELFFGEGSRLTVL.

The J gene is TRBJ2-5, the V gene TRBV18, with a tentative D call TRBD1 (6 bases). V lost 3 bases, J lost 0 bases, and 14 bases lay in between. The germline gives CDR1 KGHSH, CDR2 LQKENI. The length of the CDR3 is 16 residues. The DNA for the CDR3 is TGTGCCAGCTCACCCGTTAATGGACAGAACCAAGAGACCCAGTACTTC. It encodes CASSPVNGQNQETQYF.

The V gene is TRBV28, the J gene TRBJ1-5, with 10 bases fitting TRBD1. The trim removed 8 bases at V and 4 bases at J, leaving 11 bases unmatched. The V gene's germline CDR1 is MDHEN and CDR2 SYDVKM. The CDR3 is 16 residues long. Here the CDR3 reads CASLTLDRGRNQPQHF. DNA of the CDR3: TGTGCCAGCTTAACCCTCGACAGGGGGCGAAATCAGCCCCAGCATTTT.

The rearrangement uses TRBV2 and TRBJ2-1, with D maybe TRBD1 (6 bases). V shed 3 bases and J shed 2 bases, with 11 bases lying between them. The CDR3 sequence is 15 residues long. Germline V gene sequence: CDR1 SNHLY, CDR2 FYNNEI. CDR3 loop: CASSEARGPYNEQFF. As DNA, the CDR3 is TGTGCCAGCAGTGAGGCCAGGGGACCCTACAATGAGCAGTTCTTC.

The rearrangement links TRBV7-2 to TRBJ2-2; D unclear. The V and J ends lost 6 bases and 0 bases respectively, with 5 bases between them. The CDR3 contains 13 residues. Germline values: CDR1 SGHTA, CDR2 FQGNSA. The CDR3 nucleotides read TGTGCCAGCAGTGGGCCGAACACCGGGGAGCTGTTTTTT. Protein: CASSGPNTGELFF.

This clone appeared once. V usage is TRBV6-2 or TRBV6-3 and J usage is TRBJ2-7, with 7 bases identical to TRBD1. This CDR3 contains 14 residues. The junction had 5 bases not matched to a gene; V was cut back by 6 bases and J by 0 bases. Per germline, CDR1 MNHEY and CDR2 SVGEGT. CDR3 nucleotides: TGTGCCAGCAGCCGGGACAGTGGCTCCTACGAGCAGTACTTC. Encoded protein: CASSRDSGSYEQYF.

The J gene is TRBJ1-4, the V gene TRBV2; a weak D match, TRBD1 (6 bases). Germline loops: CDR1 SNHLY, CDR2 FYNNEI. V shed 6 bases and J shed 4 bases, with 9 bases lying between them. This CDR3 is 13 amino acids long. Written as DNA, the CDR3 is TGTGCCAGCAGCACAGGGAATAATGAAAAACTGTTTTTT. It encodes CASSTGNNEKLFF.

V usage is TRBV7-2 and J usage is TRBJ2-5, with 11 bases that match TRBD2. This CDR3 contains 15 residues. V dropped 5 bases and J dropped 4; count of bases not matched to a gene: 6. Germline CDR1 is SGHTA and CDR2 is FQGNSA. CDR3 sequence reads: CASSELAGVAETQYF. The CDR3 bases are TGTGCCAGCAGCGAACTAGCGGGAGTTGCAGAGACCCAGTACTTC.

V gene TRBV5-1 combines with J gene TRBJ1-1, with D uncertain. The CDR3 covers 12 residues. The germline V and J ends were trimmed by 3 bases and 10 bases, with 13 bases remaining between them. Germline loops: CDR1 SGHRS, CDR2 YFSETQ. The CDR3 loop reads CASSSRDLRAFF. Here the CDR3 DNA reads TGCGCCAGCAGCTCCCGGGATTTAAGAGCTTTCTTT.

The chain uses TRBV7-6 and TRBJ2-3; 9 bases agree with TRBD2. Germline values: CDR1 SGHVS, CDR2 FNYEAQ. V was clipped by 4 bases and J by 5 bases; unmatched bases: 7. The CDR3 runs to 15 residues. CDR3: CASSSVAGAGDTQYF. CDR3 bases: TGTGCCAGCAGCTCCGTAGCGGGAGCAGGAGATACGCAGTATTTT.

This clone has just one count. The CDR3 region is CASSLQEGSMNTEAFF. The CDR3, as DNA: TGCGCCAGCAGCTTGCAAGAGGGTTCCATGAACACTGAAGCTTTCTTT. The chain links TRBV5-1 to TRBJ1-1; D ambiguous. This CDR3 has 16 amino acids. Looked up from germline, CDR1 is SGHRS and CDR2 is YFSETQ. Trimming stripped 1 base from V and 0 bases from J, with 13 bases between.

The rearrangement uses TRBV30 and TRBJ1-5; D gene ambiguous. V dropped 7 bases and J dropped 7 bases, with 14 bases sitting between them. The CDR3 is 12 amino acids. CDR1 is GTSNPN, CDR2 SVGIG, per germline (reference sequence). As DNA, the CDR3 is TGTGCCTCCGGCGCCGGAGTCCAGCCCCAGCATTTT. Translated: CASGAGVQPQHF. Combining the CDR3 with reference TRBV30 and TRBJ1-5 gives the whole variable domain SQTIHQWPATLVQPVGSPLSLECTVEGTSNPNLYWYRQAAGRGLQLLFYSVGIGQISSEVPQNLSASRPQDRQFILSSKKLLLSDSGFYLCASGAGVQPQHFGDGTRLSIL.

The chain joins TRBV20-1 to TRBJ2-7; perhaps TRBD2 as D (5 bases). This CDR3 contains 10 residues. Per germline, CDR1 DFQATT and CDR2 SNEGSKA (reference sequence). V was shortened by 6 bases and J by 5 bases, with 8 bases between the two germline ends. For the CDR3, the DNA is TGCAGTGCAGCGAGGGACGAGCAGTACTTC. Translated: CSAARDEQYF.

The rearrangement uses TRBV11-2 and TRBJ2-2; D may be TRBD2 (5 bases). Germline V gene data show CDR1 as SGHAT and CDR2 as FQNNGV. The V and J ends lost 3 bases and 6 bases respectively, with 8 bases between them. The CDR3 has 13 amino acids. The CDR3 loop reads CASSFSRAGELFF. CDR3 in DNA: TGTGCCAGCAGCTTCTCGAGGGCCGGGGAGCTGTTTTTT.

The rearrangement joins TRBV6-5 to TRBJ1-5, with D perhaps matching TRBD1 (6 bases). The CDR3 runs to 15 residues. Germline lookup yields CDR1 MNHEY and CDR2 SVGAGI. Trimming left V 8 bases short and J 1 base short, with 15 bases between. The CDR3 loop is CASRPGQTSNQPQHF. The CDR3 nucleotides are TGTGCCAGCCGCCCCGGACAGACGAGCAATCAGCCCCAGCATTTT.

V gene TRBV6-5 combines with J gene TRBJ2-2; D might be TRBD1 (6 bases). The CDR3 is 12 residues long. Germline CDR1 is MNHEY and CDR2 is SVGAGI. Trimming took off 6 bases at V and 9 bases at J, with 11 bases between the two ends. CDR3 in amino acids: CASRRGSWELFF. As DNA, the CDR3 is TGTGCCAGCAGGAGGGGGAGCTGGGAGCTGTTTTTT.